This T cell receptor (beta chain) came from a study of molecular identifiers for immune sequencing clone quantification. Study-level points and caveats: Should identical TCR molecules share a barcode, the sizes of highly expanded clones could be underestimated. Reportedly, one cell's Jurkat TCR RNA was detected within 1,100,000 naive CD8 cells.

Concerning this clonotype: What it recognizes is unknown.

The length of the CDR3 is 20 residues. TCRdb called the PCR reads again in MiXCR, with one record for every CDR3 protein. The sample shows 100,000 or so distinct CDR3 sequences, 20% to 25% of them seen only once. This TCR came from a human donor in good health. Some libraries in this study had Jurkat cell RNA spiked in. Material: naive CD8+ T cells from blood, with Jurkat cell RNA spiked in. The subset was: FACS-sorted CD8+CD4-CCR7+CD45RA+ naive T cells. This chain joins TRBV21-1 and TRBJ1-5; the table assigns TRBD1, which was not confirmed against the DNA. TRBV21-1 is noted as a pseudogene. CDR3: CASRHSHWTGGKSGNQPQHF. DNA for the CDR3: TGTGCCAGCAGACATTCCCATTGGACAGGGGGCAAGAGCGGCAATCAGCCCCAGCATTTT.